This TCR beta chain was profiled in a study of Ad26.COV2.S vaccination and SARS-CoV-2 variants. Study in general: COV1001, an Ad26.COV2.S trial, supplied this vaccine-arm donor. Intramuscular Ad26.COV2.S doses were given once or twice, 56 days apart. Study outcomes and limitations: Placebo recipients showed lower spike-specific TCR breadth than vaccinees.

As concerns this clone: The target antigen is unknown.

Produced via immunoSEQ multiplex PCR; TCRdb's table is partial and in-frame only. This table holds about 350,000 clones, approximately 90% found once. Losses at the gene ends were 0 bases for V and 5 bases for J; bases not matched to a gene: 9. The CDR3 runs 18 residues. Germline lookup yields CDR1 MGHRA and CDR2 YSYEKL. Described treatment: roughly 18 received Ad26.COV2.S at low or high dose, single or two shots; about 5 received placebo; per-sample allocation not given. Following the first vaccine or placebo injection, samples were taken on day 63. What was given as vaccine was an Ad26 vector encoding Wuhan-strain SARS-CoV-2 spike.

The specimen comprised peripheral blood, sampled in a trial of Ad26.COV2.S vaccine versus placebo. The chain is built from TRBV4-1 and TRBJ2-5; 13 bases align to TRBD2. The receptor's source is a person aged 18-60 years who received the Ad26.COV2.S COVID-19 vaccine or a placebo. The CDR3 loop is CASSQDHRGTSGVETQYF. The CDR3 bases are TGCGCCAGCAGCCAAGACCATAGGGGGACTAGCGGGGTTGAGACCCAGTACTTC.